A selection of T cell receptor beta chains follows, all from one sample in a study of blood T cell repertoires in COVID-19. TCRdb's copy holds only in-frame clones and misses some; the assay was immunoSEQ multiplex PCR. The sample includes fewer than 350,000 clones, around 90% of them seen just once. Sequencing was done on a sample of peripheral blood. The receptors here all came from a woman aged 25 to 39 with COVID-19, enrolled during active disease. Each CDR3 is given with its conserved first and last residue. A D gene is named only where the DNA matches it firmly. Size values are once, few and many counts, or a class for expanded clones, and some rows have none.

>TRBV29-1|.|TRBD2|TRBJ2-3
CSVDVSSGTNSTDTQYF
TGCAGCGTTGACGTCTCAAGCGGGACCAACAGCACAGATACGCAGTATTTT
>TRBV24-1|.|.|TRBJ2-7
CATSDWGRESPYEQYF
TGTGCCACCAGTGATTGGGGGCGGGAGAGCCCCTACGAGCAGTACTTC
>TRBV25-1|.|TRBD1|TRBJ1-1
CASSDWQGDTEAFF
TGTGCCAGCAGTGATTGGCAGGGGGATACTGAAGCTTTCTTT
>TRBV5-5|.|TRBD1|TRBJ1-1
CASGQGGHTEAFF
TGTGCCAGCGGACAGGGAGGGCACACTGAAGCTTTCTTT
>TRBV9|.|.|TRBJ2-7
CASSKRPTGFPYEQYF
TGTGCCAGCAGCAAACGACCTACAGGTTTCCCCTACGAGCAGTACTTC
>TRBV3-1/TRBV3-2|.|.|TRBJ2-7
CASSQSKGGQYF
TGTGCCAGCAGCCAATCGAAAGGAGGGCAGTACTTC
>TRBV11-2|once|TRBD2|TRBJ2-1
CASSSPGLAGLLSYNEQFF
TGTGCCAGCAGCTCCCCGGGACTAGCGGGCCTACTCTCCTACAATGAGCAGTTCTTC
>TRBV24-1|.|.|TRBJ2-2
CATSDLRGVGLFF
TGTGCCACCAGTGACCTCAGGGGGGTAGGGCTGTTTTTT
>TRBV29-1|.|TRBD1|TRBJ1-4
CSVEEDRELFF
TGCAGCGTTGAAGAGGACAGGGAACTGTTTTTT
>TRBV5-1|.|.|TRBJ2-1
CASSLGGVLLGEQFF
TGCGCCAGCAGCTTGGGTGGAGTATTGCTAGGTGAGCAGTTCTTC
>TRBV30|.|.|TRBJ2-7
CAWTAGSHEQYF
TGTGCCTGGACGGCAGGGTCCCACGAGCAGTACTTC
>TRBV18|.|TRBD1|TRBJ2-1
CASSSIDRVMGNEQFF
TGTGCCAGCTCATCAATCGACAGGGTGATGGGGAATGAGCAGTTCTTC
>TRBV29-1|.|TRBD1|TRBJ1-2
CSTRDRGYYGYTF
TGCAGCACTCGGGACAGGGGTTACTATGGCTACACCTTC
>TRBV24-1|.|.|TRBJ1-5
CATSDSGNQPQHF
TGTGCCACCAGTGATTCGGGGAATCAGCCCCAGCATTTT
>TRBV5-1|.|.|TRBJ1-6
CASSPGLPYNSPLHF
TGCGCCAGCAGCCCAGGGCTGCCCTATAATTCACCCCTCCACTTT
>TRBV7-9|.|TRBD2|TRBJ2-7
CASSLERTRTFHEQYF
TGTGCCAGCAGCTTAGAAAGGACTAGAACTTTCCACGAGCAGTACTTC
>TRBV9|.|.|TRBJ2-1
CASSVLSGPNGEQFF
TGTGCCAGCAGCGTATTGAGCGGTCCGAACGGTGAGCAGTTCTTC
>TRBV10-3|.|TRBD2|TRBJ2-3
CATRDYSTDTQYF
TGTGCCACCCGGGACTACAGCACAGATACGCAGTATTTT
>TRBV28|.|TRBD2|TRBJ2-1
CASPPGTGTSGNNEQFF
TGTGCCAGCCCTCCAGGAACCGGGACTAGCGGGAACAATGAGCAGTTCTTC
>TRBV4-2|.|.|TRBJ1-4
CASSPTGSNEKLFF
TGTGCCAGCAGCCCCACAGGGTCTAATGAAAAACTGTTTTTT
>TRBV19|.|.|TRBJ2-1
CASSPEGWNEQFF
TGTGCCAGTAGCCCGGAGGGCTGGAATGAGCAGTTCTTC
>TRBV2|.|TRBD2|TRBJ2-7
CASSEEASGNYEQYF
TGTGCCAGCAGTGAAGAGGCTAGCGGGAACTACGAGCAGTACTTC
>TRBV13|.|.|TRBJ1-2
CASRLPGGYGYTF
TGTGCCAGCAGGTTACCCGGGGGTTATGGCTACACCTTC
>TRBV2|.|.|TRBJ1-3
CASRNRQRGSGNTIYF
TGTGCCAGCAGGAATAGACAGCGAGGCTCTGGAAACACCATATATTTT
>TRBV12-2|few|.|TRBJ2-1
CASRLSSGRANEQFF
TGTGCAAGTCGCTTGAGTAGCGGGAGGGCCAATGAGCAGTTCTTC
>TRBV5-4|.|.|TRBJ2-2
CASSPRGGNTGELFF
TGTGCCAGCAGCCCCCGGGGAGGAAACACCGGGGAGCTGTTTTTT
>TRBV7-2|.|TRBD2|TRBJ2-5
CASSRLAGRSTQYF
TGTGCCAGCAGCAGACTAGCGGGACGGTCTACCCAGTACTTC
>TRBV19|.|TRBD1|TRBJ2-7
CASSPRQGPYEQYF
TGTGCCAGTAGCCCTAGACAGGGTCCATACGAGCAGTACTTC
>TRBV6-2/TRBV6-3|.|TRBD2|TRBJ2-1
CASSPGTSGHNEQFF
TGTGCCAGCAGTCCCGGGACTAGCGGGCACAATGAGCAGTTCTTC
>TRBV4-1|.|.|TRBJ2-1
CASSPPARFHEQFF
TGCGCCAGCAGCCCCCCGGCGCGGTTCCATGAGCAGTTCTTC
>TRBV7-8|.|.|TRBJ1-6
CASSSAPVSSYNSPLHF
TGTGCCAGCAGCTCAGCTCCCGTTAGCTCCTATAATTCACCCCTCCACTTT
>TRBV18|once|.|TRBJ2-3
CASSPLGLAASTDTQYF
TGTGCCAGCTCACCCCTCGGACTGGCGGCGAGCACAGATACGCAGTATTTT
>TRBV11-2|.|.|TRBJ2-7
CASSSAPGGEQYF
TGTGCCAGCAGCTCCGCCCCAGGTGGCGAGCAGTACTTC
>TRBV15|.|.|TRBJ2-7
CATRGAGAFYEQYF
TGTGCCACCCGGGGTGCGGGGGCTTTCTACGAGCAGTACTTC
>TRBV4-2|.|TRBD1|TRBJ2-3
CASSQEIGDRGLTQYF
TGTGCCAGCAGCCAAGAAATAGGAGACAGGGGGCTAACGCAGTATTTT
>TRBV5-1|.|TRBD1|TRBJ1-6
CASSGTGTGYSPLHF
TGCGCCAGCAGCGGAACCGGGACAGGTTATTCACCCCTCCACTTT
>TRBV6-5|.|TRBD2|TRBJ2-1
CASSYSTSGSREQFF
TGTGCCAGCAGTTACTCGACTAGCGGGAGCCGAGAGCAGTTCTTC
>TRBV30|.|TRBD1|TRBJ1-2
CAWSRTGLAYGYTF
TGTGCCTGGAGCAGGACAGGGCTAGCCTATGGCTACACCTTC
>TRBV11-1|.|TRBD1|TRBJ2-1
CASRGQRSYNEQFF
TGTGCCAGCCGGGGACAGCGCTCCTACAATGAGCAGTTCTTC
>TRBV28|.|TRBD1|TRBJ1-1
CASSMGQGNTEAFF
TGTGCCAGCAGTATGGGACAGGGTAACACTGAAGCTTTCTTT
>TRBV7-9|.|.|TRBJ2-7
CASSFWGTGSSYEQYF
TGTGCCAGCAGCTTTTGGGGTACAGGATCCTCCTACGAGCAGTACTTC
>TRBV18|.|.|TRBJ2-7
CASSPDAGYEQYF
TGTGCCAGCTCACCGGATGCCGGGTACGAGCAGTACTTC
>TRBV15|.|TRBD1|TRBJ1-5
CATSTRTGGNQPQHF
TGTGCCACCAGCACCCGGACAGGGGGGAATCAGCCCCAGCATTTT
>TRBV5-1|.|.|TRBJ1-6
CASSLQREYGSPLHF
TGCGCCAGCAGCTTACAAAGGGAGTACGGTTCACCCCTCCACTTT
>TRBV11-2|.|TRBD2|TRBJ2-3
CASSKSGTRNTQYF
TGTGCCAGCAGCAAGAGCGGGACTCGAAATACGCAGTATTTT
>TRBV5-1|.|TRBD1|TRBJ1-6
CASSLRDRGSSYNSPLHF
TGCGCCAGCAGCTTGAGGGACAGGGGGAGCTCCTATAATTCACCCCTCCACTTT
>TRBV4-2|.|.|TRBJ1-6
CASSPRDTFNSPLHF
TGTGCCAGCAGCCCACGGGACACTTTTAATTCACCCCTCCACTTT
>TRBV5-1|.|.|TRBJ2-7
CASSSGSSYEQYF
TGCGCCAGCAGCTCCGGGTCGTCCTACGAGCAGTACTTC
>TRBV5-1|.|TRBD1|TRBJ1-6
CASSLGQGANSPLHF
TGCGCCAGCAGCTTGGGGCAGGGGGCTAATTCACCCCTCCACTTT
>TRBV5-4|once|TRBD2|TRBJ2-1
CASSVGGTQGNEQFF
TGTGCCAGCAGTGTCGGGGGGACCCAAGGGAATGAGCAGTTCTTC
>TRBV4-1|.|TRBD1|TRBJ1-2
CASSQQRDRDYGYTF
TGCGCCAGCAGCCAACAACGGGACAGAGACTATGGCTACACCTTC